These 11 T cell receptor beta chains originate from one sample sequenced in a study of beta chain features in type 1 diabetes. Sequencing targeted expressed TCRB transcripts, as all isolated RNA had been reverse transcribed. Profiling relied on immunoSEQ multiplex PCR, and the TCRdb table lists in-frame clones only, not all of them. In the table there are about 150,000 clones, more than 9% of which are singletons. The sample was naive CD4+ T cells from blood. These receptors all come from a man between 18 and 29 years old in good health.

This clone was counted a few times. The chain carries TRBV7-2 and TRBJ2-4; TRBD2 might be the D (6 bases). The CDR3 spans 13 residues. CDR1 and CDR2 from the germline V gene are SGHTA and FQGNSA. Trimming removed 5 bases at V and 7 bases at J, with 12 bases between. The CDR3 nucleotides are TGTGCCAGCAGCCCCGGGGGAGCGAACATTCAGTACTTC. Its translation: CASSPGGANIQYF. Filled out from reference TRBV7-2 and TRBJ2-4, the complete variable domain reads GAGVSQSPSNKVTEKGKDVELRCDPISGHTALYWYRQSLGQGLEFLIYFQGNSAPDKSGLPSDRFSAERTGGSVSTLTIQRTQQEDSAVYLCASSPGGANIQYFGAGTRLSVL.

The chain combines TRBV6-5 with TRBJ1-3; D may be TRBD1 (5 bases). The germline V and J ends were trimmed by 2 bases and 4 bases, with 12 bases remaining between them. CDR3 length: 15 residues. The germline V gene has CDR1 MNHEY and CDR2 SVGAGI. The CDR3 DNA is TGTGCCAGCAGTTACAGCCCAGGGCCGGGAAACACCATATATTTT. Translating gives CASSYSPGPGNTIYF.

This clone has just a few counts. The CDR3: CASSFLQQLTGELFF. For the CDR3, the DNA is TGTGCCAGCAGCTTCTTACAGCAGCTCACCGGGGAGCTGTTTTTT. The V call is TRBV11-2, the J call TRBJ2-2; D gene unclear. V was cut by 3 bases and J by 4 bases, with 12 bases left in between. Germline-derived CDR1 and CDR2 are SGHAT and FQNNGV. CDR3 length: 15 amino acids. The variable domain in full, with the rest retrieved from reference TRBV11-2 and TRBJ2-2, is EAGVAQSPRYKIIEKRQSVAFWCNPISGHATLYWYQQILGQGPKLLIQFQNNGVVDDSQLPKDRFSAERLKGVDSTLKIQPAKLEDSAVYLCASSFLQQLTGELFFGEGSRLTVL.

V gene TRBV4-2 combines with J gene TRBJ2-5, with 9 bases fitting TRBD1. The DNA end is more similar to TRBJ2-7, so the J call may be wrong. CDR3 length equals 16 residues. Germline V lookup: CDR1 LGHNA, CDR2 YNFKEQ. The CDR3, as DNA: TGTGCCAGCAGCCTTACTTACAGGGGGCAAGATTACGAGCAGTACTTC. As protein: CASSLTYRGQDYEQYF.

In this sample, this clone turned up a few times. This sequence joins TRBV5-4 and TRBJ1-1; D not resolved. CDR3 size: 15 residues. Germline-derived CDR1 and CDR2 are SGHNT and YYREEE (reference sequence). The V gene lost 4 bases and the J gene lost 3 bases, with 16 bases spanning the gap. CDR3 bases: TGTGCCAGCAGCAGCGGCGGGAGGGCGTACACTGAAGCTTTCTTT. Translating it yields CASSSGGRAYTEAFF.

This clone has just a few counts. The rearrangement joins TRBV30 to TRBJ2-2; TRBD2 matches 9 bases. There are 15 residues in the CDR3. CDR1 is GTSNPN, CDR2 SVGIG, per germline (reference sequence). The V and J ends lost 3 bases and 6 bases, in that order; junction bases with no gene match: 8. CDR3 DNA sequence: TGTGCCTGGAGCTTCGCCGCGGGGGGGCCCGGGGAGCTGTTTTTT. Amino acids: CAWSFAAGGPGELFF.

The CDR3 here is CASSQAIPTDTQYF. CDR3 nucleotide sequence: TGCGCCAGCTCCCAGGCAATCCCCACAGATACGCAGTATTTT. The chain uses TRBV5-1 and TRBJ2-3; D is ambiguous. The V and J ends lost 7 bases and 2 bases respectively, with 14 bases between them. The V gene's germline CDR1 is SGHRS and CDR2 YFSETQ. The CDR3 has 14 amino acids.

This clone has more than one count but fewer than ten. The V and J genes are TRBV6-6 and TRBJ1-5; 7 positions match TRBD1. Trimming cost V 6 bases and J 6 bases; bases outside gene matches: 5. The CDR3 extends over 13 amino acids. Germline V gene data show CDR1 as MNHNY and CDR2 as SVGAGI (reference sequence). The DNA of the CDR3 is TGTGCCAGCAGGACGACAGGGCTTCAGCCCCAGCATTTT. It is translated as CASRTTGLQPQHF.

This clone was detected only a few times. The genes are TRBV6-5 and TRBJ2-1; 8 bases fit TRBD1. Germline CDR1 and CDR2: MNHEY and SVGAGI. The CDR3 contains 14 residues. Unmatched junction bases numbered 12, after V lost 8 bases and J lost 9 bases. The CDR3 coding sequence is TGTGCCAGCGGTTCACGGGACAGGCTGGGTGAGCAGTTCTTC. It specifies CASGSRDRLGEQFF.

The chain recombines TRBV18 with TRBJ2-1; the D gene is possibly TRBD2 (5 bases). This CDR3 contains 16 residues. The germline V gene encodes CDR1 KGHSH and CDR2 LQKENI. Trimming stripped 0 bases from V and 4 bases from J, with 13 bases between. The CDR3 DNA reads TGTGCCAGCTCACCACCGAACAGCGGACGTTACAATGAGCAGTTCTTC. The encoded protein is CASSPPNSGRYNEQFF. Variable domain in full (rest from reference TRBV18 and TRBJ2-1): NAGVMQNPRHLVRRRGQEARLRCSPMKGHSHVYWYRQLPEEGLKFMVYLQKENIIDESGMPKERFSAEFPKEGPSILRIQQVVRGDSAAYFCASSPPNSGRYNEQFFGPGTRLTVL.

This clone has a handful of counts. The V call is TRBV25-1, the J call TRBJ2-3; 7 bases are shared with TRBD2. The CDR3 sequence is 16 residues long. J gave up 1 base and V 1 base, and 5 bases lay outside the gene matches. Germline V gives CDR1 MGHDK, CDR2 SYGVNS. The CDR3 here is CASSEWAGRGTDTQYF. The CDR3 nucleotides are TGTGCCAGCAGTGAATGGGCAGGGAGGGGCACAGATACGCAGTATTTT.